This T cell receptor (beta chain) was identified during a study of blood T cells in healthy people across ages. Study-level findings and limits: TCR beta diversity correlated strongly with naive T cell percentage. A roughly linear age-dependent decrease characterized TCR beta diversity per million T cells. Calculation of diversity from one million T cells yielded estimates considered to be underestimates.

Combining a sample-barcoded 5' primer with a J-beta primer mix, a second PCR ran for about 7 to 11 cycles. Every molecule of cDNA carried a tag from a template-switch adaptor with 12 random nucleotides. TCRdb reprocessed the 5' RACE reads with MiXCR, giving one entry per CDR3 protein. The table has some 920,000 distinct CDR3 sequences, roughly 51% seen once. CDR1 is MNHEY, CDR2 SVGAGI, per germline. The CDR3 is made up of 15 amino acids. V lost 4 bases to trimming and J lost 1 base, with 13 bases between them. This clonotype was observed a handful of times. Its specificity is not known. The material sequenced was blood. This TCR derives from an older woman in good health. This chain connects TRBV6-5 to TRBJ2-5; perhaps TRBD2 as D (6 bases). CDR3 residues: CASSSGLPSQETQYF. CDR3 bases: TGTGCCAGCAGTTCAGGACTACCAAGCCAAGAGACCCAGTACTTC.